The sample holds a few counts of the clone carrying this T cell receptor beta chain. V was clipped by 5 bases and J by 0 bases, with 16 bases between them. The CDR3 loop spans 16 amino acids. Germline assignment: CDR1 SEHNR and CDR2 FQNEAQ (reference sequence). Each diagnosis was grounded in clinical symptoms, serum thyroxine and TRAb, thyroid ultrasound, and orbital computed tomography. RNA transcripts yielded amplified TCR beta CDR3 regions. The primer set for the first-round RT-PCR of the TCR CDR3 was HTBI. Each CDR3 protein is one row after TCRdb ran MiXCR on the multiplex PCR reads. The sample includes about 400,000 distinct CDR3 sequences, roughly 15% of them seen just once. The sample comes from a study of T cells in Graves' hyperthyroidism and ophthalmopathy.

The receptor was isolated from a man aged 18 to 29 with Graves' ophthalmopathy. Sequenced sample: blood. The chain has TRBV7-9 and TRBJ1-1, with TRBD1 as a possible D gene (5 bases). CDR3 residues: CASSPGRGLVNTEAFF. The CDR3 DNA sequence: TGTGCCAGCAGCCCCGGGCGGGGCCTGGTGAACACTGAAGCTTTCTTT.